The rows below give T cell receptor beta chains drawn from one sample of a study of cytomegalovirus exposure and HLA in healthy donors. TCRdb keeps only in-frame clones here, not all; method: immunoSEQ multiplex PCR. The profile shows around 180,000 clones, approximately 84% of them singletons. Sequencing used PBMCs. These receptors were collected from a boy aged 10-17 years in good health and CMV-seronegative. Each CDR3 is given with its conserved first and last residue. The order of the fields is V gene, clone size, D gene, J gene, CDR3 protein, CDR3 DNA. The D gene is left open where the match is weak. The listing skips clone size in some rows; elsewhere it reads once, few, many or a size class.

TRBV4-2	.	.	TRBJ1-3	CASSQGLANTIYF	TGTGCCAGCAGCCAAGGATTGGCAAACACCATATATTTT
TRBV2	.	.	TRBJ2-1	CASRLHVGDEQFF	TGTGCCAGCAGGCTGCACGTGGGAGATGAGCAGTTCTTC
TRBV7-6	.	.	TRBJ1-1	CASSLAGQRNTEAFF	TGTGCCAGCAGCTTAGCGGGGCAGAGGAACACTGAAGCTTTCTTT
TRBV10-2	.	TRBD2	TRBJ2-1	CASRGGRNEQFF	TGCGCCAGTCGGGGGGGTCGCAATGAGCAGTTCTTC
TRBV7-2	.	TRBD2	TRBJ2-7	CASSQGLAGIEQYF	TGTGCCAGCAGCCAGGGACTAGCGGGGATAGAGCAGTACTTC
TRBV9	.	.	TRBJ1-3	CASKGDGSGNTIYF	TGTGCCAGCAAAGGGGATGGGTCTGGAAACACCATATATTTT
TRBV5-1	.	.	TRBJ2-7	CASSLGPLSSYEQYF	TGCGCCAGCAGCTTGGGTCCTCTATCTTCCTACGAGCAGTACTTC
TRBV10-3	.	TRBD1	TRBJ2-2	CAISDLDRTGELFF	TGTGCCATCAGTGACCTGGACAGGACCGGGGAGCTGTTTTTT
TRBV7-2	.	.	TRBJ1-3	CASDRGGSGNTIYF	TGTGCCAGCGACCGGGGAGGGTCTGGAAACACCATATATTTT
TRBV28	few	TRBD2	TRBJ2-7	CASSFQLADLSYEQYF	TGTGCCAGCAGTTTTCAACTAGCGGACCTCTCCTACGAGCAGTACTTC
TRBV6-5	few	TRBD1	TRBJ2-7	CASSYSAGTGSNEQYF	TGTGCCAGCAGTTACTCGGCCGGGACAGGTTCCAACGAGCAGTACTTC